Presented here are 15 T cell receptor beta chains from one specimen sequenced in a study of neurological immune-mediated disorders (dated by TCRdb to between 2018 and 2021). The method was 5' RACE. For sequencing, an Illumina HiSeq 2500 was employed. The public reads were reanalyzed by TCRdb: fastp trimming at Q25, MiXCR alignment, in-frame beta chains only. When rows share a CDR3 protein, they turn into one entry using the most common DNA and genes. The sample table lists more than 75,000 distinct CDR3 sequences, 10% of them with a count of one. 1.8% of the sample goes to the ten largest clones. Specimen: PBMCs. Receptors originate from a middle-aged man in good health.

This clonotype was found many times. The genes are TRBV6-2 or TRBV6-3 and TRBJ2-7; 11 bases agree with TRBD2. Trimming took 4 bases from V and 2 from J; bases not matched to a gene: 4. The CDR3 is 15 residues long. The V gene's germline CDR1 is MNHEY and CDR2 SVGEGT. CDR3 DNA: TGTGCCAGCAGTTCGACTAGCGGGGTTGCCTACGAGCAGTACTTC. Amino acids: CASSSTSGVAYEQYF.

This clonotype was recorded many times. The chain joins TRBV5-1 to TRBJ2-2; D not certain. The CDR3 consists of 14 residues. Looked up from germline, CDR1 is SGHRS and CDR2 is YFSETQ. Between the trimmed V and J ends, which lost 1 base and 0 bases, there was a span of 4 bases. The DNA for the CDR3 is TGCGCCAGCAGCTTGTCTACGAACACCGGGGAGCTGTTTTTT. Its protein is CASSLSTNTGELFF.

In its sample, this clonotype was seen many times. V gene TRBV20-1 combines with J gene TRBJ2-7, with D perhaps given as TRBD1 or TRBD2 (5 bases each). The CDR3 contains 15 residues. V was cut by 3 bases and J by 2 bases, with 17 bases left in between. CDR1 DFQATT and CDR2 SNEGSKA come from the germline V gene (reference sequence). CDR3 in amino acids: CSASSPGPGTYEQYF. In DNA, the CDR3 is TGCAGTGCTAGTTCTCCGGGACCCGGGACCTACGAGCAGTACTTC.

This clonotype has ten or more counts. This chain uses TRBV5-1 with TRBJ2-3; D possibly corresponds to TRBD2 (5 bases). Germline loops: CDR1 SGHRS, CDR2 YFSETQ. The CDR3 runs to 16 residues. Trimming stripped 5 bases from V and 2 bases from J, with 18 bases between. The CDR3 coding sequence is TGCGCCAGCAGACCCGTGGAGGCTCCGAACACAGATACGCAGTATTTT. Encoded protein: CASRPVEAPNTDTQYF.

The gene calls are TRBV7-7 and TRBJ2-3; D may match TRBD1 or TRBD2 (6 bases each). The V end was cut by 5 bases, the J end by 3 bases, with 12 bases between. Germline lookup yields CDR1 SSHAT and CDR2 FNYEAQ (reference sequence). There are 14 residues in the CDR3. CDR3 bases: TGTGCCAGCAGCGGGGGCCGGGGGACAGATACGCAGTATTTT. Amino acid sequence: CASSGGRGTDTQYF.

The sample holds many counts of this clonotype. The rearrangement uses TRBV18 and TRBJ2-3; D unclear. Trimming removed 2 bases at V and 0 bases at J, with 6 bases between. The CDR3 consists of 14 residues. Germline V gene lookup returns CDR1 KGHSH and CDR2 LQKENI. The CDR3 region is CASSPFRSTDTQYF. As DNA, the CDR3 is TGTGCCAGCTCACCATTTAGGAGCACAGATACGCAGTATTTT.

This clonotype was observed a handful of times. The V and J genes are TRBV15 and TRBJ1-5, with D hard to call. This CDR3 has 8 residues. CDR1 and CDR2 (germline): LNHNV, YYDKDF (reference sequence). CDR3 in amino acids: CSNQPQHF. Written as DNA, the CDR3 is TGTAGCAATCAGCCCCAGCATTTT.

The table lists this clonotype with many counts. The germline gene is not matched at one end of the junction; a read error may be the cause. CDR3: CSVEARGQALGANVLTF. The CDR3 DNA is TGCAGCGTAGAAGCCAGGGGGCAAGCTTTGGGGGCCAACGTCCTGACTTTC. This chain connects TRBV29-1 to TRBJ2-6, with 8 bases fitting TRBD1. The length of the CDR3 is 17 residues. Germline values: CDR1 SQVTM, CDR2 ANQGSEA. Full variable domain (outside the CDR3, taken from reference TRBV29-1 and TRBJ2-6): SAVISQKPSRDICQRGTSLTIQCQVDSQVTMMFWYRQQPGQSLTLIATANQGSEATYESGFVIDKFPISRPNLTFSTLTVSNMSPEDSSIYLCSVEARGQALGANVLTFGAGSRLTVL.

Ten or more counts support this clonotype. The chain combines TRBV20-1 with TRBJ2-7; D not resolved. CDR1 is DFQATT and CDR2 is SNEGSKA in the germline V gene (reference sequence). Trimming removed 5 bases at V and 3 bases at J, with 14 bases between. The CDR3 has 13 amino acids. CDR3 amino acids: CSAPPPTGYEQYF. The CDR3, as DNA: TGCAGTGCTCCCCCTCCTACGGGCTACGAGCAGTACTTC.

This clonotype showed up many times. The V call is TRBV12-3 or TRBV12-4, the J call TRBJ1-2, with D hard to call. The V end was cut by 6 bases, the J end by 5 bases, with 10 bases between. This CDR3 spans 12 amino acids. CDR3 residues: CASSLNGYGYTF. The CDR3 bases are TGTGCCAGCAGCCTGAACGGGTATGGCTACACCTTC.

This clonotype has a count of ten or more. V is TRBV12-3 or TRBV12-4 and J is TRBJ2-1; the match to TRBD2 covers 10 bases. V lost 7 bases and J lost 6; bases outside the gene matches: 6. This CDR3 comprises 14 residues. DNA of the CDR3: TGTGCCAGCAATCCTAGCGGGAGTTCCAATGAGCAGTTCTTC. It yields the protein CASNPSGSSNEQFF.

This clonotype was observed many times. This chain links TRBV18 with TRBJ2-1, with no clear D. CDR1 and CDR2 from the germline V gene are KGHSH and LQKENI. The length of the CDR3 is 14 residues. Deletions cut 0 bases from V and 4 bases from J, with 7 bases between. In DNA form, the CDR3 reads TGTGCCAGCTCACCACCGAGTGGTTACAATGAGCAGTTCTTC. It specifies CASSPPSGYNEQFF.

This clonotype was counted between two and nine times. The CDR3 region is CASSFSGRQTTNEKLFF. The CDR3 region has the DNA TGTGCCAGCAGCTTTAGCGGCAGGCAGACAACTAATGAAAAACTGTTTTTT. J is TRBJ1-4 and V is TRBV11-2; unclear D gene. The V end was cut by 3 bases, the J end by 0 bases, with 14 bases between. The CDR3 is 17 amino acids. CDR1 and CDR2 (germline): SGHAT, FQNNGV.

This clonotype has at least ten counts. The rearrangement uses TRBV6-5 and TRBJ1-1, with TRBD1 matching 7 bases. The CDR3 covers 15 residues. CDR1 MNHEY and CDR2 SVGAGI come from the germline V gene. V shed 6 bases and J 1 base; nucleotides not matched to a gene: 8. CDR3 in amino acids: CASRSSGGANTEAFF. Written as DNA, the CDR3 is TGTGCCAGCAGGTCCTCAGGGGGGGCGAACACTGAAGCTTTCTTT.

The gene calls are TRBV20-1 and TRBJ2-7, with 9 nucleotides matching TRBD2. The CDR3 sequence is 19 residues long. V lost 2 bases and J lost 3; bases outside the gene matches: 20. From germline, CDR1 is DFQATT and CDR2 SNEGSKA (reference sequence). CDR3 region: CSARSDVQWGPSGDYEQYF. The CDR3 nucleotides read TGCAGTGCTAGATCGGATGTCCAGTGGGGTCCTAGCGGGGACTACGAGCAGTACTTC.